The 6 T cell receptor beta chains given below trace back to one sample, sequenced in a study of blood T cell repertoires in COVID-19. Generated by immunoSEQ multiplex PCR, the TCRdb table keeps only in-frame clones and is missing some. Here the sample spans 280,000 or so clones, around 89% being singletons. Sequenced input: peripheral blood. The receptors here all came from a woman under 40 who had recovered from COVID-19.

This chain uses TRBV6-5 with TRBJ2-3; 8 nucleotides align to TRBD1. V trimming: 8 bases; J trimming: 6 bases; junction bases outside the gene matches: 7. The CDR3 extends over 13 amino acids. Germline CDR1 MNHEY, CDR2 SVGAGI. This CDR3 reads CASRDRFMDTQYF. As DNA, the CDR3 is TGTGCCAGCCGGGACAGGTTTATGGATACGCAGTATTTT.

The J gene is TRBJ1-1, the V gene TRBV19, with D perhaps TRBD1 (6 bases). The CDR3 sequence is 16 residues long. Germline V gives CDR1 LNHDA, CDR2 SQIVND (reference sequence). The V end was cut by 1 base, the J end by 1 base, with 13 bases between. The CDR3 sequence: CASSIVAGGANTEAFF. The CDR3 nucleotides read TGTGCCAGTAGTATAGTTGCGGGGGGCGCGAACACTGAAGCTTTCTTT.

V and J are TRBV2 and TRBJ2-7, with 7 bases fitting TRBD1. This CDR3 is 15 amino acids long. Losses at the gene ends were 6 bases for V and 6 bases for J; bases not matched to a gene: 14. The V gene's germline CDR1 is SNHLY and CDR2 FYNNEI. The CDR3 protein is CASRAGQAPKGEQYF. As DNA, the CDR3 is TGTGCCAGCAGAGCCGGACAGGCCCCAAAAGGCGAGCAGTACTTC.

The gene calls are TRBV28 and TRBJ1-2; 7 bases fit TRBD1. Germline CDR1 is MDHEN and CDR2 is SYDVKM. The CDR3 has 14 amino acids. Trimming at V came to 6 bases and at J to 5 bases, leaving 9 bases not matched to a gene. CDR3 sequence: CASRLGQERYGYTF. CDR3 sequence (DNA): TGTGCCAGCAGACTTGGACAGGAGAGATATGGCTACACCTTC.

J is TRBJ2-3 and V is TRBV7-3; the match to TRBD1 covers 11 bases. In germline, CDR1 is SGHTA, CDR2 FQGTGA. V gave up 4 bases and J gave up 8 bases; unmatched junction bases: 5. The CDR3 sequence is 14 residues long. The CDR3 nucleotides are TGTGCCAGCAGCTCGGGACAGGGGGGGACTACGCAGTATTTT. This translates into CASSSGQGGTTQYF.

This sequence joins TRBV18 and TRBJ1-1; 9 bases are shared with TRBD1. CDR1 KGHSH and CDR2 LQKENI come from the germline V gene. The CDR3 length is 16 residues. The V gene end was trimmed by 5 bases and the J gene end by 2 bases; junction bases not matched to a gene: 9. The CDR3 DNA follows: TGTGCCAGCTCAGGCGGACAGGGGTCGTTTAACACTGAAGCTTTCTTT. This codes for CASSGGQGSFNTEAFF.